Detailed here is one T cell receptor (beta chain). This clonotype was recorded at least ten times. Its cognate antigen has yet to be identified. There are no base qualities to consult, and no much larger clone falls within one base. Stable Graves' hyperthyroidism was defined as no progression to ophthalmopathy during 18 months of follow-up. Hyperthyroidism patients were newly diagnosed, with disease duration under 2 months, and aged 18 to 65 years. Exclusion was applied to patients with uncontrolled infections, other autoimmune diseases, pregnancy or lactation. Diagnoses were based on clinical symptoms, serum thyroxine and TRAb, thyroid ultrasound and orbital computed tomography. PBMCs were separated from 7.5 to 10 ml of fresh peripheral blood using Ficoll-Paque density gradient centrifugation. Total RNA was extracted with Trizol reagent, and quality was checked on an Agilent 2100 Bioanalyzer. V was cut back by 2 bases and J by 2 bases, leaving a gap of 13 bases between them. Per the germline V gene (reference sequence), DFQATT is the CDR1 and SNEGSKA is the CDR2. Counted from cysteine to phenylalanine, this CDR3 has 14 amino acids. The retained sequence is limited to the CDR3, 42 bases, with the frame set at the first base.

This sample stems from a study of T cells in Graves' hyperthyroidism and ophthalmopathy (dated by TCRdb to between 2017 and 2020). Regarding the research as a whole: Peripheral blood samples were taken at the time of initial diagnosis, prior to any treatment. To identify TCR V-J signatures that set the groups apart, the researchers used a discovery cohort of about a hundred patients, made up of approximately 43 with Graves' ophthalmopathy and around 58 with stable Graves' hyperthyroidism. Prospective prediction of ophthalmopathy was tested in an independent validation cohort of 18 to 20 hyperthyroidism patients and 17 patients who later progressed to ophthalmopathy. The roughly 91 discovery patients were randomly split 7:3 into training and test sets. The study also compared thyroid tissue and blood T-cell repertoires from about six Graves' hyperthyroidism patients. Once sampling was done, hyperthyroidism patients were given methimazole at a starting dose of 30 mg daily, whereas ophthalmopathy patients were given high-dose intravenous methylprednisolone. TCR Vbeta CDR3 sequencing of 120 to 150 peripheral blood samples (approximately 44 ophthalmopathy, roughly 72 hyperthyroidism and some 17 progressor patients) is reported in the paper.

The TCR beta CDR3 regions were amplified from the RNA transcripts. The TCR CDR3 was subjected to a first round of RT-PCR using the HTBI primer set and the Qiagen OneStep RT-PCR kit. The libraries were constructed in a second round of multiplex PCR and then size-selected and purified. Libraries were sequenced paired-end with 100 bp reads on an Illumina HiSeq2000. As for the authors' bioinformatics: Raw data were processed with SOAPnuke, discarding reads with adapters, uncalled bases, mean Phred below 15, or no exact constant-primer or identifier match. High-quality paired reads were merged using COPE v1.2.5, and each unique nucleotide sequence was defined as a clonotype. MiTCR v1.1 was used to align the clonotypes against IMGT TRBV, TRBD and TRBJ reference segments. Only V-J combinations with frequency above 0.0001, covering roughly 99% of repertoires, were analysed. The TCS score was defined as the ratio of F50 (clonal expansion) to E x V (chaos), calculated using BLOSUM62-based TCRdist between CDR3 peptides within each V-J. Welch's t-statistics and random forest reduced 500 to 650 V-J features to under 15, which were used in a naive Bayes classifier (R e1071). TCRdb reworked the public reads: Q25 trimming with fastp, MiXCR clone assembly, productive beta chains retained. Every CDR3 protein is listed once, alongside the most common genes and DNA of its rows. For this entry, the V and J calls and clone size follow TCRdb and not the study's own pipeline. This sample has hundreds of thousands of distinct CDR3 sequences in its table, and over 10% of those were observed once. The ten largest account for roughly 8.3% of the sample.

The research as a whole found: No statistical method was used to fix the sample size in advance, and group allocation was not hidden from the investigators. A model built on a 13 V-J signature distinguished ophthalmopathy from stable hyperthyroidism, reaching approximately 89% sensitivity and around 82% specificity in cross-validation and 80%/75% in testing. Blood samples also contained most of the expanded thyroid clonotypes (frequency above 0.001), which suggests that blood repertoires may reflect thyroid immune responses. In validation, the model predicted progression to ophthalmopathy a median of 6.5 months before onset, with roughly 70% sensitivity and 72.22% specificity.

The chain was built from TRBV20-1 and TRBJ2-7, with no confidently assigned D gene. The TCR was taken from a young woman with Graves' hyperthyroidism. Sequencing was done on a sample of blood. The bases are TGCAGTGCTAGAAGCTTCCCGGAACCCTACGAGCAGTACTTC. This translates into CSARSFPEPYEQYF.